A single sample gave rise to the 28 T cell receptor beta chains below, sequenced in a study of T-cell reconstitution after alpha-beta-depleted transplantation in children. TCRbeta library preparation incorporated unique molecular identifiers. TCRdb re-called the PCR reads with MiXCR, one entry per CDR3 protein. Of more than 200,000 distinct CDR3 sequences in the sample, about 9.6% were seen once. The source material was PBMCs from the stem cell graft donor, sampled from the stem cell graft. These receptors were collected from a human donor who donated a stem cell graft to a child with SCID.

This clonotype has ten or more counts. The chain joins TRBV5-1 to TRBJ1-4; D gene ambiguous. This CDR3 region has 14 residues. Germline CDR1 and CDR2: SGHRS and YFSETQ. Between the trimmed V and J ends, which lost 2 bases and 5 bases, there was a span of 10 bases. The CDR3 DNA follows: TGCGCCAGCAGCTTTAGCCCTCCAAATGAAAAACTGTTTTTT. Residues: CASSFSPPNEKLFF.

This clonotype was picked up many times. The chain recombines TRBV5-5 with TRBJ1-5, with a weak D call TRBD1 (5 bases). This CDR3 comprises 15 residues. Germline V gene lookup returns CDR1 SGHKS and CDR2 YYEKEE (reference sequence). V lost 4 bases to trimming and J lost 0 bases, with 11 bases between them. Here the CDR3 reads CASSRTLDSNQPQHF. The CDR3 bases are TGTGCCAGCAGCCGGACACTGGATAGCAATCAGCCCCAGCATTTT. Together with reference TRBV5-5 and TRBJ1-5, the CDR3 gives the full variable domain: DAGVTQSPTHLIKTRGQQVTLRCSPISGHKSVSWYQQVLGQGPQFIFQYYEKEERGRGNFPDRFSARQFPNYSSELNVNALLLGDSALYLCASSRTLDSNQPQHFGDGTRLSIL.

This clonotype was counted at least ten times. The rearrangement uses TRBV7-2 and TRBJ2-1; possible D gene TRBD2, 7 bases. The CDR3 spans 15 residues. The germline V gene encodes CDR1 SGHTA and CDR2 FQGNSA. V was pared by 2 bases and J by 3 bases, with 11 bases between. DNA of the CDR3: TGTGCCAGCAGCTTAAGGGGGGGGGTCTACAATGAGCAGTTCTTC. This sequence encodes CASSLRGGVYNEQFF.

This clonotype was seen ten or more times. This sequence joins TRBV7-2 and TRBJ2-3; D uncertain. The CDR3 has 16 amino acids. The germline V gene has CDR1 SGHTA and CDR2 FQGNSA. The ends were cut back, 0 bases at V and 2 bases at J, with 12 bases in the middle. CDR3 coding DNA: TGTGCCAGCAGCTTAGCTTATGCGCGGTACACAGATACGCAGTATTTT. Amino acid sequence: CASSLAYARYTDTQYF.

The V call is TRBV20-1, the J call TRBJ2-1, with 10 bases that match TRBD2. The CDR3 runs to 16 residues. Germline assignment: CDR1 DFQATT and CDR2 SNEGSKA (reference sequence). The V and J ends lost 0 bases and 5 bases, in that order; junction bases with no gene match: 7. CDR3 bases: TGCAGTGCTAGAGATCCGGCTAGCGGGGGAAACAATGAGCAGTTCTTC. Translated, it gives CSARDPASGGNNEQFF.

This clonotype was found many times. This chain uses TRBV27 with TRBJ1-1; TRBD1 matches at 8 bases. Germline lookup yields CDR1 MNHEY and CDR2 SMNVEV (reference sequence). The CDR3 contains 14 residues. J lost 7 bases, V lost 3 bases, and 7 bases had no gene match. In nucleotides, the CDR3 is TGTGCCAGCAGTTTGAGGACAGGGATCCTTGAAGCTTTCTTT. Amino acid sequence: CASSLRTGILEAFF.

This clonotype has a count of ten or more. The chain employs TRBV5-1 and TRBJ2-2; D gene uncertain. Trimming shortened V by 4 bases and J by 0 bases, and 7 bases separated the two germline ends. The CDR3 covers 14 residues. Per the germline V gene, CDR1 is SGHRS and CDR2 is YFSETQ. CDR3 sequence: CASSPGANTGELFF. The CDR3 DNA follows: TGCGCCAGCAGCCCGGGCGCGAACACCGGGGAGCTGTTTTTT.

This sequence joins TRBV20-1 and TRBJ2-1, with 10 bases that match TRBD2. CDR1 DFQATT and CDR2 SNEGSKA come from the germline V gene (reference sequence). CDR3 size: 15 residues. V lost 1 base and J lost 10; bases outside the gene matches: 10. CDR3 loop: CSARARAGGEGEQFF. The CDR3, as DNA: TGCAGTGCTAGAGCTCGAGCGGGGGGGGAGGGGGAGCAGTTCTTC.

This clonotype was counted at least ten times. This sequence joins TRBV12-3 or TRBV12-4 and TRBJ1-4; a possible D gene is TRBD1 (5 bases). Deletions cut 6 bases from V and 8 bases from J, with 22 bases between. CDR3 length: 16 residues. The CDR3 coding sequence is TGTGCCAGCAGCCCCCCTGGGGCAGGGCGTGAGGAAAAACTGTTTTTT. Translated: CASSPPGAGREEKLFF.

This clonotype occurred many times. The chain links TRBV29-1 to TRBJ2-1; the D gene is possibly TRBD2 (6 bases). Germline assignment: CDR1 SQVTM and CDR2 ANQGSEA. Trimming took 6 bases from V and 3 from J, leaving 12 bases between them. This CDR3 contains 13 residues. The CDR3 here is CSVGEDYYNEQFF. In nucleotides, the CDR3 is TGCAGCGTCGGGGAGGACTACTACAATGAGCAGTTCTTC.

This clonotype was detected only a few times. The V gene is TRBV4-1, the J gene TRBJ1-1; D is unclear. Germline-derived CDR1 and CDR2 are MGHRA and YSYEKL. This CDR3 has 13 residues. V shed 3 bases and J shed 6 bases, with 11 bases lying between them. CDR3 residues: CASSHYSTAEAFF. The CDR3 region has the DNA TGCGCCAGCAGCCATTACAGTACCGCTGAAGCTTTCTTT.

The sample holds many counts of this clonotype. The gene calls are TRBV5-1 and TRBJ1-5; D uncertain. CDR3 length: 13 amino acids. Germline CDR1 and CDR2: SGHRS and YFSETQ. Trimming cost V 0 bases and J 3 bases, with 4 bases left between them. The CDR3 is CASSLGPNQPQHF. DNA of the CDR3: TGCGCCAGCAGCTTGGGGCCCAATCAGCCCCAGCATTTT.

This clonotype was counted ten times or more. V gene TRBV7-8 combines with J gene TRBJ2-3; unclear D gene. The length of the CDR3 is 15 residues. The germline CDR1 and CDR2 sequences are SGHVS and FQNEAQ. The V gene lost 1 base and the J gene lost 4 bases, with 12 bases spanning the gap. The CDR3 sequence: CASSLDLDPPDTQYF. CDR3 DNA: TGTGCCAGCAGCTTAGACCTCGACCCACCAGATACGCAGTATTTT.

There are many counts of this clonotype. The chain recombines TRBV19 with TRBJ1-1, with D uncertain. This CDR3 comprises 13 residues. V lost 3 bases, J lost 5 bases, and 10 bases lay in between. From germline, CDR1 is LNHDA and CDR2 SQIVND (reference sequence). CDR3 bases: TGTGCCAGTAGTATTTGGTCCGCGACTGAAGCTTTCTTT. This sequence encodes CASSIWSATEAFF.

The V gene is TRBV20-1, the J gene TRBJ2-7, with TRBD2 matching over 10 bases. The CDR3 sequence is 14 residues long. Germline-derived CDR1 and CDR2 are DFQATT and SNEGSKA (reference sequence). Trimming cost V 3 bases and J 6 bases; bases outside gene matches: 8. The CDR3 bases are TGCAGTGCTAGTACCCAGCGGGGGGGCCGCGAGCAGTACTTC. Translation gives CSASTQRGGREQYF.

The sample holds many counts of this clonotype. The chain recombines TRBV6-1 with TRBJ2-3; TRBD2 aligns across 9 bases. V lost 4 bases to trimming and J lost 0 bases; unmatched junction nucleotides: 2. The CDR3 is 15 residues long. Germline V gene sequence: CDR1 MNHNS, CDR2 SASEGT. Written as DNA, the CDR3 is TGTGCCAGCAGTGTTCTAGCGGGGAGCACAGATACGCAGTATTTT. Protein: CASSVLAGSTDTQYF.

This clonotype was found many times. The chain is built from TRBV5-1 and TRBJ2-1; D is possibly TRBD1 (6 bases). Per germline, CDR1 SGHRS and CDR2 YFSETQ. Trimming removed 5 bases from V and 5 bases from J, with 11 bases in between. There are 13 residues in the CDR3. The chain's CDR3 is CASRPGQNNEQFF. The CDR3 DNA sequence: TGCGCCAGCAGACCTGGACAGAACAATGAGCAGTTCTTC.

This clonotype occurred many times. The chain uses TRBV11-1 and TRBJ2-5; 7 nucleotides match TRBD1. The germline CDR1 and CDR2 sequences are SGHAT and FQDESV (reference sequence). CDR3 length equals 18 residues. With V trimmed by 5 bases and J by 0 bases, 15 bases remained unmatched. The DNA for the CDR3 is TGTGCCAGCAGCGAAAAAAGGAAGCTGACAGGGAACCAAGAGACCCAGTACTTC. It is translated as CASSEKRKLTGNQETQYF.

This clonotype was observed a few times. The CDR3 DNA reads as TGCAGTGCTAGTGGTGGGCTCGGTCTCCCGAGCTATGGCTACACCTTC. Translated, it gives CSASGGLGLPSYGYTF. This chain connects TRBV20-1 to TRBJ1-2; D unclear. Deletions cut 3 bases from V and 4 bases from J, with 21 bases between. This CDR3 has 16 residues. Germline CDR1 reads DFQATT; CDR2 reads SNEGSKA (reference sequence).

This clonotype appeared many times. V and J are TRBV3-1 and TRBJ1-2; D perhaps matches TRBD1 (5 bases). CDR3 length equals 15 residues. Germline-derived CDR1 and CDR2 are LGHDT and YNNKEL (reference sequence). V lost 3 bases, J lost 1 base, and 12 bases lay in between. CDR3 sequence: CASSQSDSLNYGYTF. CDR3 sequence (DNA): TGTGCCAGCAGCCAGTCCGACAGCCTTAACTATGGCTACACCTTC.

A remark on this clonotype: This could be a read error, since a much larger clone is one nucleotide away. The chain joins TRBV4-3 to TRBJ1-1; tentatively, D is TRBD1 (6 bases). There are 16 residues in the CDR3. CDR1 and CDR2 (germline): LGHNA, YSLEER. The CDR3 spells CTSSQGRWGLNTEAFF. CDR3 in DNA: TGCACCAGCAGCCAAGGGAGGTGGGGGCTGAACACTGAAGCTTTCTTT.

This clonotype occurred a few times. V usage is TRBV5-1 and J usage is TRBJ1-1; 7 positions agree with TRBD1. The ends lost 0 bases at V and 7 bases at J; junction bases unmatched: 9. This CDR3 has 15 residues. CDR1 and CDR2 from the germline V gene are SGHRS and YFSETQ. The CDR3 region has the DNA TGCGCCAGCAGCTTGGGGGGGACAGCCCGGGTTGAAGCTTTCTTT. Protein sequence: CASSLGGTARVEAFF.

This clonotype was seen more than once but under ten times. The CDR3 coding sequence is TGCGCCAGCAGCTTGGTATCGGGGGGGCTCGACTATGGCTACACCTTC. This translates into CASSLVSGGLDYGYTF. The chain has TRBV5-1 and TRBJ1-2; D possibly corresponds to TRBD1 (6 bases). CDR3 length equals 16 residues. CDR1 and CDR2 from the germline V gene are SGHRS and YFSETQ. Trimming removed 0 bases at V and 3 bases at J, with 15 bases between.

This clonotype was recorded many times. The V call is TRBV7-9, the J call TRBJ2-7, with D unresolved. This CDR3 is built from 12 residues. Trimming took 5 bases from V and 0 from J, leaving 5 bases between them. Germline lookup yields CDR1 SEHNR and CDR2 FQNEAQ (reference sequence). The CDR3 DNA follows: TGTGCCAGCAGCGTGAGCTCCTACGAGCAGTACTTC. This sequence encodes CASSVSSYEQYF. Based on the CDR3 plus reference TRBV7-9 and TRBJ2-7, the full variable domain is DTGVSQNPRHKITKRGQNVTFRCDPISEHNRLYWYRQTLGQGPEFLTYFQNEAQLEKSRLLSDRFSAERPKGSFSTLEIQRTEQGDSAMYLCASSVSSYEQYFGPGTRLTVT.

The chain uses TRBV28 and TRBJ2-7; D is perhaps TRBD1 (5 bases). Germline loops: CDR1 MDHEN, CDR2 SYDVKM. The ends were cut back, 10 bases at V and 2 bases at J, with 18 bases in the middle. This CDR3 is 14 amino acids long. The CDR3 nucleotides are TGTGCCATGGGCCCCGGGCTAGGGGCCTACGAGCAGTACTTC. Amino acids: CAMGPGLGAYEQYF.

This clonotype was counted ten times or more. The CDR3 sequence is CASSRTMNTEAFF. Here the CDR3 DNA reads TGTGCCAGCAGCAGGACAATGAACACTGAAGCTTTCTTT. The J gene is TRBJ1-1, the V gene TRBV9; TRBD1 is a possible D gene (5 bases). Germline V gene lookup returns CDR1 SGDLS and CDR2 YYNGEE. Trimming cost V 4 bases and J 0 bases, with 7 bases left between them. CDR3 length equals 13 residues.

The chain combines TRBV4-3 with TRBJ2-3, with D possibly called TRBD1 or TRBD2 (5 bases each). Looked up from germline, CDR1 is LGHNA and CDR2 is YSLEER. Trimming pared 1 base from V and 2 bases from J, leaving 19 bases between. The CDR3 has 18 residues. The CDR3 loop reads CASSQGYLGDRNTDTQYF. The CDR3 DNA is TGCGCCAGCAGCCAAGGATACCTCGGGGACCGGAACACAGATACGCAGTATTTT.

This clonotype was detected many times. The CDR3 nucleotides read TGTGCCAGTATACCGGGGGGCGCGGACTATGGCTACACCTTC. It translates to CASIPGGADYGYTF. The chain is built from TRBV19 and TRBJ1-2; possible D gene TRBD1, 6 bases. The CDR3 spans 14 residues. V shed 7 bases and J shed 3 bases, with 15 bases lying between them. Germline V lookup: CDR1 LNHDA, CDR2 SQIVND (reference sequence). Full variable domain (outside the CDR3, taken from reference TRBV19 and TRBJ1-2): DGGITQSPKYLFRKEGQNVTLSCEQNLNHDAMYWYRQDPGQGLRLIYYSQIVNDFQKGDIAEGYSVSREKKESFPLTVTSAQKNPTAFYLCASIPGGADYGYTFGSGTRLTVV.